Presented here are 15 T cell receptor beta chains from one specimen sequenced in a study of blood T cells in healthy people across ages. Alongside a J-beta primer mix, a sample-barcoded 5' primer served in a second PCR lasting about 7 to 11 cycles. Using its own MiXCR run on the 5' RACE reads, TCRdb lists one record per CDR3 protein. This sample yields around 1,500,000 distinct CDR3 sequences, of which 28% are seen a single time; roughly 8.2% belongs to the top ten. The sequencing input was blood. The source of these receptors is a woman aged 25 to 39 in good health.

This clonotype was detected only a few times. V gene TRBV20-1 combines with J gene TRBJ2-5; TRBD1 matches 7 bases. The germline gives CDR1 DFQATT, CDR2 SNEGSKA (reference sequence). V shed 5 bases, J shed 5 bases, and the junction held 14 bases outside the gene matches. The CDR3 runs to 15 residues. The CDR3, as DNA: TGCAGTGCTCCTTCCCGGACAGGACGGCAGGAGACCCAGTACTTC. Amino acid sequence: CSAPSRTGRQETQYF.

V and J are TRBV12-3 or TRBV12-4 and TRBJ1-3; a weak D match, TRBD1 (6 bases). This CDR3 has 14 amino acids. Trimming removed 7 bases at V and 3 bases at J, with 13 bases between. CDR3 sequence reads: CASTQGDLGNTIYF. In nucleotides, the CDR3 is TGTGCCAGCACACAGGGTGATCTTGGAAACACCATATATTTT.

This clonotype was observed a handful of times. The V call is TRBV5-1, the J call TRBJ2-1, with a possible D match to TRBD2 (5 bases). Germline V lookup: CDR1 SGHRS, CDR2 YFSETQ. The CDR3 runs 13 residues. V was shortened by 7 bases and J by 4 bases, with 12 bases between the two germline ends. CDR3 in amino acids: CASRGYTYNEQFF. CDR3 DNA sequence: TGCGCCAGCCGCGGGTACACTTACAATGAGCAGTTCTTC.

This clonotype was found a few times. The chain recombines TRBV6-1 with TRBJ2-1; D not certain. Germline V gene lookup returns CDR1 MNHNS and CDR2 SASEGT. The germline V and J ends were trimmed by 2 bases and 4 bases, with 3 bases remaining between them. CDR3 size: 12 residues. Here the CDR3 reads CASSEMYNEQFF. CDR3 in DNA: TGTGCCAGCAGTGAAATGTACAATGAGCAGTTCTTC.

This chain links TRBV27 with TRBJ2-5; D might be TRBD2 (5 bases). With the DNA end fitting TRBJ2-7 better, the J assignment may be wrong. Germline CDR1 MNHEY, CDR2 SMNVEV (reference sequence). The CDR3 totals 13 residues. In DNA, the CDR3 is TGTGCCAGCAGTTTCGGGATAGGGTACGAGCAGTACTTC. Protein: CASSFGIGYEQYF.

This clonotype was observed many times. V usage is TRBV6-1 and J usage is TRBJ2-3, with TRBD2 matching over 14 bases. CDR3 length: 17 residues. Germline CDR1 MNHNS, CDR2 SASEGT. V gave up 5 bases and J gave up 2 bases; unmatched junction bases: 6. Here the CDR3 DNA reads TGTGCCAGCAGTCGGCAGGGACTAGCGGGAGCCACAGATACGCAGTATTTT. It translates to CASSRQGLAGATDTQYF.

This clonotype was picked up many times. This chain connects TRBV7-2 to TRBJ2-7; D possibly corresponds to TRBD1 (6 bases). The CDR3 is 16 amino acids. Deletions cut 3 bases from V and 0 bases from J, with 15 bases between. CDR1 is SGHTA and CDR2 is FQGNSA in the germline V gene. The chain's CDR3 is CASSLRRQGSSYEQYF. As DNA, the CDR3 is TGTGCCAGCAGCTTGCGTCGCCAGGGGAGCTCCTACGAGCAGTACTTC. Together with reference TRBV7-2 and TRBJ2-7, the CDR3 gives the full variable domain: GAGVSQSPSNKVTEKGKDVELRCDPISGHTALYWYRQSLGQGLEFLIYFQGNSAPDKSGLPSDRFSAERTGGSVSTLTIQRTQQEDSAVYLCASSLRRQGSSYEQYFGPGTRLTVT.

The J gene is TRBJ1-1, the V gene TRBV14, with no clear D. Germline V gene data show CDR1 as SGHDN and CDR2 as FVKESK. With 2 bases removed from V and 1 base from J, the gap between germline ends came to 8 bases. The CDR3 length is 14 residues. DNA for the CDR3: TGTGCCAGCAGCCAATTGGACTCGAACACTGAAGCTTTCTTT. This codes for CASSQLDSNTEAFF.

This clonotype was detected only a few times. V usage is TRBV21-1 and J usage is TRBJ2-1; no check of the table's D call, TRBD1, against the DNA was made. TRBV21-1 is a pseudogene segment. This CDR3 spans 13 amino acids. CDR3 nucleotide sequence: TGTGCCAGCAGCAAAGGGGGCGACAATGAGCAGTTCTTC. Translated, it gives CASSKGGDNEQFF.

Comment on this clonotype: One junction end does not reproduce the germline sequence, and a read error may be involved. The CDR3 protein is CRARDRETQYF. In nucleotides, the CDR3 is TGCAGGGCTAGAGATCGCGAGACCCAGTACTTC. The chain joins TRBV20-1 to TRBJ2-5; D call uncertain. CDR1 and CDR2 (germline): DFQATT, SNEGSKA (reference sequence). This CDR3 region has 11 residues.

This clonotype was seen many times. V usage is TRBV29-1 and J usage is TRBJ2-5; D gene unclear. The germline gives CDR1 SQVTM, CDR2 ANQGSEA. Trimming pared 2 bases from V and 5 bases from J, leaving 15 bases between. The CDR3 is 14 residues long. The DNA of the CDR3 is TGCAGCGTTGAAAGGGCACGCTCCTGGGAGACCCAGTACTTC. This translates into CSVERARSWETQYF.

V gene TRBV10-2 combines with J gene TRBJ2-5; 10 bases map to TRBD2. Per the germline V gene, CDR1 is WSHSY and CDR2 is SAAADI. V lost 7 bases and J lost 5; bases outside the gene matches: 7. The CDR3 is 14 amino acids. CDR3 nucleotides: TGCGCCAGCAACCCGAGCGGGGGGGCCGAGACCCAGTACTTC. Its translation: CASNPSGGAETQYF.

This clonotype was recorded a few times. The chain employs TRBV14 and TRBJ2-5; D is unresolved. Germline V gene data show CDR1 as SGHDN and CDR2 as FVKESK. Between the trimmed V and J ends, which lost 3 bases and 0 bases, there was a span of 11 bases. The CDR3 extends over 15 amino acids. Here the CDR3 DNA reads TGTGCCAGCAGCCACTATACTGTTTACCAAGAGACCCAGTACTTC. This encodes CASSHYTVYQETQYF.

This clonotype came up a few times. This sequence joins TRBV12-3 or TRBV12-4 and TRBJ1-2; D unclear. With 3 bases removed from V and 6 bases from J, the gap between germline ends came to 11 bases. This CDR3 has 13 residues. The CDR3 nucleotides read TGTGCCAGCAGTTTTAGCCCTAGGAATGGCTACACCTTC. Protein sequence: CASSFSPRNGYTF.

The V gene is TRBV5-4, the J gene TRBJ2-3; TRBD2 agrees at 14 bases. V lost 4 bases to trimming and J lost 0 bases; unmatched junction nucleotides: 4. This CDR3 has 17 residues. In germline, CDR1 is SGHNT, CDR2 YYREEE (reference sequence). The CDR3: CASSMGLAGASTDTQYF. For the CDR3, the DNA is TGTGCCAGCAGCATGGGACTAGCGGGAGCTAGCACAGATACGCAGTATTTT.